Listed below are T cell receptor beta chains from one sample, sequenced in a study of OX40 agonist ivuxolimab in advanced cancers. Only in-frame clones appear in the TCRdb table, and some are missing; sequencing was by immunoSEQ multiplex PCR. Among about 80,000 clones, 92% were seen once, and the ten largest hold 8.5% to 9%. This sample comprised CD4+ or CD8+ T cells sorted from blood, obtained in a trial of the OX40 agonist ivuxolimab. The source is an adult with an advanced solid tumor such as melanoma, head and neck, liver or kidney cancer. Each CDR3 is given with its conserved first and last residue. A D gene is named only where the DNA matches it firmly. Clone size is not always given. Where it is, it says once, few, many or a class for expanded clones.

V gene: TRBV19; D gene: -; J gene: TRBJ1-1; clone size: -; CDR3 DNA: TGTGCCAGTAGTATTTGGGGAAGCACTGAAGCTTTCTTT; CDR3 protein: CASSIWGSTEAFF
V gene: TRBV27; D gene: -; J gene: TRBJ1-3; clone size: once; CDR3 DNA: TGTGCCAGCAGATCCGACAGCAACTCTGGAAACACCATATATTTT; CDR3 protein: CASRSDSNSGNTIYF
V gene: TRBV27; D gene: -; J gene: TRBJ1-1; clone size: -; CDR3 DNA: TGTGCCAGCAGTTTCGGCCAGGGGTTTCGGACTGAAGCTTTCTTT; CDR3 protein: CASSFGQGFRTEAFF
V gene: TRBV5-5; D gene: -; J gene: TRBJ1-5; clone size: -; CDR3 DNA: TGTGCCAGCAGCTTGGCCCGGAGCAATCAGCCCCAGCATTTT; CDR3 protein: CASSLARSNQPQHF
V gene: TRBV5-1; D gene: -; J gene: TRBJ1-1; clone size: -; CDR3 DNA: TGCGCCAGCAGCTTGGCCGATGTAGAGAACACTGAAGCTTTCTTT; CDR3 protein: CASSLADVENTEAFF
V gene: TRBV6-1; D gene: -; J gene: TRBJ1-2; clone size: -; CDR3 DNA: TGTGCCAGCAGTGAAGGTGGGGACCCTGGCTATGGCTACACCTTC; CDR3 protein: CASSEGGDPGYGYTF
V gene: TRBV7-6; D gene: -; J gene: TRBJ2-3; clone size: -; CDR3 DNA: TGTGCCAGCAGCTTAGAGGGCAGGGAGACAGATACGCAGTATTTT; CDR3 protein: CASSLEGRETDTQYF
V gene: TRBV5-6; D gene: TRBD1; J gene: TRBJ1-2; clone size: once; CDR3 DNA: TGTGCCAGCAGCTTGCAAGCGAACAGGGGGCACCTCTATGGCTACACCTTC; CDR3 protein: CASSLQANRGHLYGYTF
V gene: TRBV27; D gene: TRBD1; J gene: TRBJ2-7; clone size: -; CDR3 DNA: TGTGCCAGCAACCCGGACAGGAGCTCCTACGAGCAGTACTTC; CDR3 protein: CASNPDRSSYEQYF
V gene: TRBV5-4; D gene: -; J gene: TRBJ1-1; clone size: -; CDR3 DNA: TGTGCCAGCAACTACCTTGACGGGGGAGAGACTGAAGCTTTCTTT; CDR3 protein: CASNYLDGGETEAFF
V gene: TRBV9; D gene: -; J gene: TRBJ2-5; clone size: -; CDR3 DNA: TGTGCCAGCAGCGTCAATCCCCAAGAGACCCAGTACTTC; CDR3 protein: CASSVNPQETQYF
V gene: TRBV28; D gene: -; J gene: TRBJ1-1; clone size: -; CDR3 DNA: TGTGCCAGCAGTTTGTCTTCCGCTTCGGCTGAAGCTTTCTTT; CDR3 protein: CASSLSSASAEAFF
V gene: TRBV27; D gene: -; J gene: TRBJ2-3; clone size: -; CDR3 DNA: TGTGCCAGCAGTTCGGACCAGGGGATGGGCACAGATACGCAGTATTTT; CDR3 protein: CASSSDQGMGTDTQYF
V gene: TRBV27; D gene: TRBD1; J gene: TRBJ1-5; clone size: -; CDR3 DNA: TGTGCCAGCAGTTTATCTGCAGGGGGGGGGCCCCAGCATTTT; CDR3 protein: CASSLSAGGGPQHF
V gene: TRBV27; D gene: -; J gene: TRBJ2-3; clone size: -; CDR3 DNA: TGTGCCAGCAGTCCCCTCGGACACGTAGGTGCAGATACGCAGTATTTT; CDR3 protein: CASSPLGHVGADTQYF
V gene: TRBV7-3; D gene: TRBD1; J gene: TRBJ2-2; clone size: -; CDR3 DNA: TGTGCCAGCAGCTTACCCTCCGGGACAGGGGCCCCCCTTAACACCGGGGAGCTGTTTTTT; CDR3 protein: CASSLPSGTGAPLNTGELFF
V gene: TRBV19; D gene: -; J gene: TRBJ2-2; clone size: -; CDR3 DNA: TGTGCCAGTAGCGCAGGTTCAACCGGGGGGCTGTTTTTT; CDR3 protein: CASSAGSTGGLFF
V gene: TRBV12-5; D gene: -; J gene: TRBJ2-3; clone size: -; CDR3 DNA: TGTGCTAGTGGTTTGGTACCCAGGGGCCCCACAGATACGCAGTATTTT; CDR3 protein: CASGLVPRGPTDTQYF
V gene: TRBV30; D gene: -; J gene: TRBJ1-1; clone size: once; CDR3 DNA: TGTGCCTGGAGTCATCGGGGGGGTTTCACTGAAGCTTTCTTT; CDR3 protein: CAWSHRGGFTEAFF
V gene: TRBV9; D gene: TRBD1; J gene: TRBJ2-7; clone size: -; CDR3 DNA: TGTGCCAGCAGCCCCACAGGGGGCACGGGATACGAGCAGTACTTC; CDR3 protein: CASSPTGGTGYEQYF
V gene: TRBV19; D gene: -; J gene: TRBJ2-7; clone size: once; CDR3 DNA: TGTGCCAGTAGTTTCACAGGGACCTACGAGCAGTACTTC; CDR3 protein: CASSFTGTYEQYF
V gene: TRBV2; D gene: -; J gene: TRBJ1-2; clone size: -; CDR3 DNA: TGTGCCGCCCCGGGGGGCTATGGCTACACCTTC; CDR3 protein: CAAPGGYGYTF
V gene: TRBV6-1; D gene: -; J gene: TRBJ2-7; clone size: -; CDR3 DNA: TGTGCCAGCAGTTATGGCCAGCCCTACGAGCAGTACTTC; CDR3 protein: CASSYGQPYEQYF
V gene: TRBV2; D gene: -; J gene: TRBJ1-2; clone size: -; CDR3 DNA: TGTGCCAGCAGGCCGTTCAACCAAGGCTACACCTTC; CDR3 protein: CASRPFNQGYTF
V gene: TRBV5-1; D gene: TRBD2; J gene: TRBJ2-7; clone size: once; CDR3 DNA: TGCGCCAGCAGTATTACTAGCGGGGGGACCTACGAGCAGTACTTC; CDR3 protein: CASSITSGGTYEQYF